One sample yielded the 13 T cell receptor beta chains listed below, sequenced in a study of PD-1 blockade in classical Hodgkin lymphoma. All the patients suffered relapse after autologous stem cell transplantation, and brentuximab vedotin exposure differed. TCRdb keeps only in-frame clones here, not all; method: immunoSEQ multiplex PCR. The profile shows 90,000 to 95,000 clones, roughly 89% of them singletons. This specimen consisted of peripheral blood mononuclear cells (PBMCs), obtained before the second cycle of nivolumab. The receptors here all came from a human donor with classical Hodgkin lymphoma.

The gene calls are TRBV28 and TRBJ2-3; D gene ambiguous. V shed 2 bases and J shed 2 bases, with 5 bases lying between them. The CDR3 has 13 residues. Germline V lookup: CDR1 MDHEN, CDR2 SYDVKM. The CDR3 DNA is TGTGCCAGCAGTTTAGAGGTCACAGATACGCAGTATTTT. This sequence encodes CASSLEVTDTQYF.

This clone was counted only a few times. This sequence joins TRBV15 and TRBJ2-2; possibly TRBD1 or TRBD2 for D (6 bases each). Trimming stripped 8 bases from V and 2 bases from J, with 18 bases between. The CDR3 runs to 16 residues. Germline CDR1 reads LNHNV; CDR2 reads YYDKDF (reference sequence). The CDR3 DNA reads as TGTGCCACCGGGGGGCCCGCTAGCCGTAACACCGGGGAGCTGTTTTTT. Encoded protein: CATGGPASRNTGELFF.

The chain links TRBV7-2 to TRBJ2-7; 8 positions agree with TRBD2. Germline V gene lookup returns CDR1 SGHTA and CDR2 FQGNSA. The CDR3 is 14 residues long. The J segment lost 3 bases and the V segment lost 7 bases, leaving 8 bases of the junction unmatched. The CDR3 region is CASTQRGLGYEQYF. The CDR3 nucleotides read TGTGCCAGCACCCAACGGGGACTAGGCTACGAGCAGTACTTC.

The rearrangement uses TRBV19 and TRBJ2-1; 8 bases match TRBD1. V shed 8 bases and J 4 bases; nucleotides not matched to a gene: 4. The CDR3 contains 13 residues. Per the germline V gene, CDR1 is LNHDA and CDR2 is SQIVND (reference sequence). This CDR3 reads CASLGQAYNEQFF. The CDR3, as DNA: TGTGCCAGTTTGGGACAGGCTTACAATGAGCAGTTCTTC.

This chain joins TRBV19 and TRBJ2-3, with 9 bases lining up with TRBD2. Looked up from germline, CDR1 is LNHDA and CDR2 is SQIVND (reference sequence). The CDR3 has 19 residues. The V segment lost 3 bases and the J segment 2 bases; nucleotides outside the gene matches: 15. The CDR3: CASSMIKMGGRANTDTQYF. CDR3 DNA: TGTGCCAGTAGTATGATCAAGATGGGCGGGAGGGCTAACACAGATACGCAGTATTTT.

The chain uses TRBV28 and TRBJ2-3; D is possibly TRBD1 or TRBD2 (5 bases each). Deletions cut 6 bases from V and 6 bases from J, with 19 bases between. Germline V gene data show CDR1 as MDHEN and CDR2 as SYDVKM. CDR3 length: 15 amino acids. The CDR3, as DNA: TGTGCCAGCAGCCGTTTCTTTGGGGGAAAGGATACGCAGTATTTT. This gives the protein CASSRFFGGKDTQYF.

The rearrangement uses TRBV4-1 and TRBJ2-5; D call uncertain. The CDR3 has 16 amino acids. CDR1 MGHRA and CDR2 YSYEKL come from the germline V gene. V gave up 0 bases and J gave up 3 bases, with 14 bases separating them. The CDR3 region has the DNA TGCGCCAGCAGCCAAGAGCAGTTACGCGTAGAAGAGACCCAGTACTTC. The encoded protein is CASSQEQLRVEETQYF.

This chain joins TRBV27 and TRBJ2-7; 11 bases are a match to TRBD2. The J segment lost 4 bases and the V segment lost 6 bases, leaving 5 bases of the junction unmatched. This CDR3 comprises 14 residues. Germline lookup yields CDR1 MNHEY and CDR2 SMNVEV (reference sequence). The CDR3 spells CASRGSGGVYEQYF. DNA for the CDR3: TGTGCCAGCAGGGGTAGCGGGGGGGTTTACGAGCAGTACTTC.

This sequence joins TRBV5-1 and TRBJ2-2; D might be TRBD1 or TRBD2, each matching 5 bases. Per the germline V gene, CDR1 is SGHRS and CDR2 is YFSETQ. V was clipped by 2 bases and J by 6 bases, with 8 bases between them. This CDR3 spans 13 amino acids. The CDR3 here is CASSFEGPGELFF. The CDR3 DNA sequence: TGCGCCAGCAGCTTTGAGGGGCCCGGGGAGCTGTTTTTT. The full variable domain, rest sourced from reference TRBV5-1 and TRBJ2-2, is KAGVTQTPRYLIKTRGQQVTLSCSPISGHRSVSWYQQTPGQGLQFLFEYFSETQRNKGNFPGRFSGRQFSNSRSEMNVSTLELGDSALYLCASSFEGPGELFFGEGSRLTVL.

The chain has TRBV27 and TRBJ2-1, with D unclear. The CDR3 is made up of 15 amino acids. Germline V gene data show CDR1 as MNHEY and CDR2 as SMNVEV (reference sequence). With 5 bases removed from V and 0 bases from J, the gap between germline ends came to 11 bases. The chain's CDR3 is CASSTEVSSYNEQFF. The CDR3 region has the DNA TGTGCCAGCAGTACCGAAGTTAGCTCCTACAATGAGCAGTTCTTC.

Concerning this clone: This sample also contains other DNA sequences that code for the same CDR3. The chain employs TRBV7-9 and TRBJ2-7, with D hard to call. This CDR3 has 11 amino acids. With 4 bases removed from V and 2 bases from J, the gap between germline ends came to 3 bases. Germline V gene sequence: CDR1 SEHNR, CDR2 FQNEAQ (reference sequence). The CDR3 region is CASSSAYEQYF. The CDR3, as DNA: TGTGCCAGCAGCTCCGCCTACGAGCAGTACTTC.

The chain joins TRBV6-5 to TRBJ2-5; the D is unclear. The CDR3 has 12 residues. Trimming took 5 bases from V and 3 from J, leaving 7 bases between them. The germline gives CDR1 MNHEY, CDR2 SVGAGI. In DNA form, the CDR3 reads TGTGCCAGCAGTACGGGCAAAGAGACCCAGTACTTC. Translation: CASSTGKETQYF.

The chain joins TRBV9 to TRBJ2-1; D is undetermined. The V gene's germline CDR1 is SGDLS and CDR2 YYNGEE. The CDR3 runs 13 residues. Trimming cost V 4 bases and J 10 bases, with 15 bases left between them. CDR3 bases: TGTGCCAGCAGCCCCAGACTCGACCGGGAGCAGTTCTTC. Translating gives CASSPRLDREQFF.